This TCR beta chain stems from a study of preoperative IRX-2 immunotherapy in early breast cancer. This clone was seen a few times. Germline CDR1 and CDR2: SSHAT and FNYEAQ (reference sequence). V was clipped by 3 bases and J by 7 bases; unmatched bases: 9. The CDR3 covers 15 residues. Treatment: preoperative locoregional IRX-2 cytokine immunotherapy. Patients received preoperative, locoregional IRX-2 cytokine immunotherapy in a phase Ib study. Sequencing used immunoSEQ multiplex PCR; TCRdb keeps in-frame clones, though not all of them. The table shows around 43,000 clones, with about 72% occurring only once.

The source is a human donor with breast cancer. The sequencing used tumor tissue, collected after IRX-2 immunotherapy. This chain connects TRBV7-7 to TRBJ2-1; 7 bases are shared with TRBD2. Here the CDR3 DNA reads TGTGCCAGCAGCTTGAGGCTAGCGGCAGGAAATGAGCAGTTCTTC. The encoded protein is CASSLRLAAGNEQFF.